This entry features one T cell receptor (beta chain) sequence. J gave up 4 bases and V 0 bases, and 10 bases lay outside the gene matches. CDR1 and CDR2 from the germline V gene are SGHAT and FQNNGV. This CDR3 has 18 amino acids. Assay used: immunoSEQ multiplex PCR; TCRdb lists only in-frame clones, some missing. This repertoire shows about 350,000 clones, roughly 86% found once; its top ten account for more than 7.5%. The sample originates from a study of blood T cell repertoires in COVID-19. Study at large: Material from acute and convalescent COVID-19 was sourced from the United States, Italy and Spain. From T cells, B-cell-depleted T cells, or PBMCs came the material, which was cDNA or gDNA.

The receptor comes from a man aged 25 to 40 with COVID-19, enrolled during active disease. Material: peripheral blood. The chain is built from TRBV11-2 and TRBJ2-3, with TRBD2 identical over 10 bases. The DNA for the CDR3 is TGTGCCAGCAGCTTAGAGACAGAACATAGCGGGAGGCCAGATACGCAGTATTTT. Protein sequence: CASSLETEHSGRPDTQYF.